This TCR beta chain was identified in a study of shared clonotypes between healthy human individuals. Study outcomes and limitations: Clonotype sharing among donors, it was expected, would be affected by sequencing depth.

Assay used: immunoSEQ multiplex PCR; TCRdb lists only in-frame clones, some missing. The repertoire consists of about 1 million clones, with roughly 75% occurring once and the leading ten covering about 1.5%. CDR3 length: 15 amino acids. Trimming took off 4 bases at V and 2 bases at J, with 16 bases between the two ends. This clone was recorded once. Its specificity is not known. The chain has TRBV5-3 and TRBJ2-7, with a tentative D call TRBD2 (5 bases). TRBV5-3 is an ORF, with its function uncertain. Sequencing input: memory CD4+ T cells sorted from blood. As for subset: CD45RA-negative fraction. The TCR comes from a young man in good health. The CDR3 DNA is TGTGCCAGAAGCCGAGGGATAAGGAGTCCCTACGAGCAGTACTTC. Amino acids: CARSRGIRSPYEQYF.